A single sample is the source of the 29 T cell receptor beta chains below, sequenced in a study of control samples from healthy donors and cancer patients. Assay used: immunoSEQ multiplex PCR; TCRdb lists only in-frame clones, some missing. Among some 150,000 clones listed, just under 95% were seen once. Sequences were obtained from PBMCs. The receptors stem from a man in his 60s with colorectal cancer.

V is TRBV6-5 and J is TRBJ1-5, with D possibly TRBD1 on 5 matching bases. This CDR3 comprises 13 residues. Trimming pared 4 bases from V and 5 bases from J, leaving 9 bases between. Germline assignment: CDR1 MNHEY and CDR2 SVGAGI. DNA of the CDR3: TGTGCCAGCAGTTGGGGACGGGATCAGCCCCAGCATTTT. This sequence encodes CASSWGRDQPQHF.

This chain joins TRBV4-1 and TRBJ2-7, with 8 bases aligning to TRBD1. From germline, CDR1 is MGHRA and CDR2 YSYEKL. The CDR3 contains 14 residues. J lost 5 bases, V lost 1 base, and 4 bases had no gene match. CDR3 residues: CASSQVDRGDEQYF. CDR3 sequence (DNA): TGCGCCAGCAGCCAAGTAGACAGGGGTGACGAGCAGTACTTC.

This clone occurred a few times. CDR3 coding DNA: TGTGCCAGTAGTATAAACGGAAGGGGAGATACGCAGTATTTT. It encodes CASSINGRGDTQYF. The rearrangement links TRBV19 to TRBJ2-3; maybe TRBD1 (5 bases). The germline CDR1 and CDR2 sequences are LNHDA and SQIVND (reference sequence). The CDR3 totals 14 residues. V was cut by 2 bases and J by 5 bases, with 11 bases left in between.

The chain has TRBV30 and TRBJ1-5; the D is unclear. Germline V gene sequence: CDR1 GTSNPN, CDR2 SVGIG (reference sequence). Between the trimmed V and J ends, which lost 2 bases and 0 bases, there was a span of 11 bases. The CDR3 contains 15 residues. The CDR3 DNA reads TGTGCCTGGAGTTCAGGACTGGCTAGCAATCAGCCCCAGCATTTT. Translated: CAWSSGLASNQPQHF.

This chain connects TRBV23-1 to TRBJ2-7, with D hard to call. TRBV23-1 is an open reading frame whose function is uncertain. CDR3 size: 13 residues. V was trimmed by 7 bases and J by 1 base, leaving 11 bases between them. CDR3: CASTGGRSYEQYF. The CDR3 bases are TGCGCCAGCACCGGCGGCCGGTCCTACGAGCAGTACTTC.

The chain joins TRBV25-1 to TRBJ2-7; D is possibly TRBD1 (5 bases). Looked up from germline, CDR1 is MGHDK and CDR2 is SYGVNS. The CDR3 loop spans 12 amino acids. Trimming left V 5 bases short and J 6 bases short, with 11 bases between. As DNA, the CDR3 is TGTGCCAGCAGTCCGGCAGGGCCCGAGCAGTACTTC. This gives the protein CASSPAGPEQYF.

Regarding this clone: The germline gene is not matched at one end of the junction; a read error may be the cause. The rearrangement uses TRBV29-1 and TRBJ1-2, with TRBD1 matching over 8 bases. This CDR3 has 13 residues. Germline V CDR1 and CDR2: SQVTM, ANQGSEA. This CDR3 is CSVEVTGVYRYTF. DNA of the CDR3: TGCAGCGTTGAAGTGACAGGGGTCTATCGCTACACCTTC.

The chain joins TRBV18 to TRBJ1-4; D not certain. CDR1 is KGHSH and CDR2 is LQKENI in the germline V gene. Trimming pared 6 bases from V and 4 bases from J, leaving 9 bases between. The CDR3 is made up of 13 amino acids. The CDR3 nucleotides read TGTGCCAGCTCTGGGCAGAATAATGAAAAACTGTTTTTT. Translating gives CASSGQNNEKLFF.

The V and J genes are TRBV7-2 and TRBJ1-5; tentative D call: TRBD1 (6 bases). V lost 3 bases and J lost 7, with 10 bases in between. This CDR3 has 13 residues. Germline-derived CDR1 and CDR2 are SGHTA and FQGNSA. CDR3 DNA sequence: TGTGCCAGCAGCTTGTACAGGGCACAGCCCCAGCATTTT. This gives the protein CASSLYRAQPQHF.

This clone came up once. V is TRBV30 and J is TRBJ1-2, with 7 bases identical to TRBD1. Per the germline V gene, CDR1 is GTSNPN and CDR2 is SVGIG (reference sequence). J gave up 5 bases and V 6 bases, and 12 bases lay outside the gene matches. This CDR3 is 14 amino acids long. In nucleotides, the CDR3 is TGTGCCTGCGAAGCGGGACAGTTGGGATATGGCTACACCTTC. The encoded protein is CACEAGQLGYGYTF.

The sample holds one count of this clone. The chain combines TRBV6-5 with TRBJ1-3; 7 positions agree with TRBD1. Per the germline V gene, CDR1 is MNHEY and CDR2 is SVGAGI. Losses at the gene ends were 2 bases for V and 0 bases for J; bases not matched to a gene: 4. CDR3 length: 16 residues. The CDR3 bases are TGTGCCAGCAGTTACGGACAGGCCCGCTCTGGAAACACCATATATTTT. The encoded protein is CASSYGQARSGNTIYF.

The chain recombines TRBV30 with TRBJ1-4, with TRBD1 identical over 10 bases. The V gene end was trimmed by 5 bases and the J gene end by 7 bases; junction bases not matched to a gene: 4. The CDR3 has 13 residues. Germline V gene lookup returns CDR1 GTSNPN and CDR2 SVGIG (reference sequence). In DNA, the CDR3 is TGTGCCTGGGGAGGACAGGGGGGTGAAAAACTGTTTTTT. Amino acid sequence: CAWGGQGGEKLFF. The full variable domain, with the rest looked up from reference TRBV30 and TRBJ1-4, is SQTIHQWPATLVQPVGSPLSLECTVEGTSNPNLYWYRQAAGRGLQLLFYSVGIGQISSEVPQNLSASRPQDRQFILSSKKLLLSDSGFYLCAWGGQGGEKLFFGSGTQLSVL.

V and J are TRBV7-6 and TRBJ2-5; 10 bases match TRBD2. Germline-derived CDR1 and CDR2 are SGHVS and FNYEAQ. V lost 3 bases, J lost 4 bases, and 5 bases stayed unmatched. The CDR3 is made up of 15 amino acids. This CDR3 reads CASSFSSGGLETQYF. In nucleotides, the CDR3 is TGTGCCAGCAGCTTCTCTAGCGGGGGTTTAGAGACCCAGTACTTC.

The chain carries TRBV7-2 and TRBJ2-5, with D hard to call. CDR3 length: 15 amino acids. The V gene lost 5 bases and the J gene lost 2 bases, with 15 bases spanning the gap. Germline assignment: CDR1 SGHTA and CDR2 FQGNSA. This CDR3 is CASSPRAGLQETQYF. CDR3 in DNA: TGTGCCAGCAGCCCCCGGGCAGGCTTACAAGAGACCCAGTACTTC.

In DNA form, the CDR3 reads TGCGCCAGCAGCCAAGATCACGGTAGCGGGGGTTCGATAAACATTCAGTACTTC. Translated, it gives CASSQDHGSGGSINIQYF. This sequence joins TRBV4-1 and TRBJ2-4, with TRBD2 matching over 9 bases. V shed 0 bases, J shed 6 bases, and the junction held 12 bases outside the gene matches. The CDR3 loop spans 18 amino acids. The germline V gene has CDR1 MGHRA and CDR2 YSYEKL.

The chain couples TRBV9 to TRBJ1-1, with D uncertain. The V and J ends lost 0 bases and 7 bases respectively, with 13 bases between them. CDR1 is SGDLS and CDR2 is YYNGEE in the germline V gene. This CDR3 has 14 residues. The CDR3, as DNA: TGTGCCAGCAGCGTAGTGTCTGGGTCCTATGAAGCTTTCTTT. Protein product: CASSVVSGSYEAFF.

This clone came up once. The chain carries TRBV24-1 and TRBJ2-3, with D possibly matching TRBD2 (6 bases). V lost 0 bases to trimming and J lost 7 bases, with 16 bases between them. This CDR3 spans 16 amino acids. Per the germline V gene, CDR1 is KGHDR and CDR2 is SFDVKD. The CDR3 sequence: CATSDLGGRDPNTQYF. The CDR3 region has the DNA TGTGCCACCAGTGATTTGGGCGGGCGGGACCCAAATACGCAGTATTTT.

The rearrangement uses TRBV5-6 and TRBJ1-6, with D perhaps matching TRBD1 (6 bases). V lost 3 bases to trimming and J lost 10 bases, with 17 bases between them. The germline gives CDR1 SGHDT, CDR2 YYEEEE. The CDR3 runs to 15 residues. Here the CDR3 DNA reads TGTGCCAGCAGCTCGGCAGGGGAATGGAGATCACCCCTCCACTTT. Residues: CASSSAGEWRSPLHF.

The rearrangement links TRBV3-1 (or the pseudogene TRBV3-2) to TRBJ2-3, with TRBD2 matching 10 bases. The germline gives CDR1 LGHDT, CDR2 YNNKEL (reference sequence). The CDR3 is 15 amino acids. Trimming took 4 bases from V and 3 from J; bases not matched to a gene: 4. The CDR3 here is CASSPSSGGTDTQYF. The DNA for the CDR3 is TGTGCCAGCAGCCCCTCTAGCGGGGGAACAGATACGCAGTATTTT.

The rearrangement joins TRBV19 to TRBJ2-7, with 8 positions matching TRBD1. CDR1 is LNHDA, CDR2 SQIVND, per germline (reference sequence). The CDR3 is 14 residues long. V lost 2 bases to trimming and J lost 6 bases; unmatched junction nucleotides: 6. The CDR3 bases are TGTGCCAGTAGTATAAGCCAGGGGGCTGTCGAGCAGTACTTC. This translates into CASSISQGAVEQYF.

The chain uses TRBV10-3 and TRBJ1-4; D might be TRBD1 (5 bases). Germline CDR1 ENHRY, CDR2 SYGVKD. V was trimmed by 8 bases and J by 8 bases, leaving 21 bases between them. The CDR3 runs 15 residues. The CDR3 sequence: CAIRDYLGGREKLFF. In DNA, the CDR3 is TGTGCCATCCGGGACTATCTGGGAGGGCGGGAAAAACTGTTTTTT.

The chain combines TRBV19 with TRBJ2-5, with D possibly TRBD2 on 6 matching bases. CDR3 length equals 13 residues. Trimming pared 4 bases from V and 9 bases from J, leaving 15 bases between. Per the germline V gene, CDR1 is LNHDA and CDR2 is SQIVND (reference sequence). DNA of the CDR3: TGTGCCAGTAGTAATTGGAACGGAGGGCCCCAGTACTTC. Amino acids: CASSNWNGGPQYF.

The V and J genes are TRBV7-2 and TRBJ1-3; a possible D gene is TRBD1 (5 bases). The CDR3 spans 16 residues. V was shortened by 1 base and J by 0 bases, with 10 bases between the two germline ends. Germline loops: CDR1 SGHTA, CDR2 FQGNSA. CDR3 sequence: CASSLDAGISGNTIYF. The CDR3, as DNA: TGTGCCAGCAGCTTAGATGCAGGGATCTCTGGAAACACCATATATTTT.

J is TRBJ1-1 and V is TRBV2; possibly TRBD1 for D (5 bases). This CDR3 has 14 residues. In germline, CDR1 is SNHLY, CDR2 FYNNEI. V shed 8 bases and J shed 4 bases, with 17 bases lying between them. The CDR3 protein is CASGANGLGTEAFF. The CDR3 bases are TGTGCCAGCGGGGCCAACGGCTTGGGCACTGAAGCTTTCTTT.

This chain connects TRBV14 to TRBJ2-2, with D perhaps TRBD2 (5 bases). Per the germline V gene, CDR1 is SGHDN and CDR2 is FVKESK. V was trimmed by 3 bases and J by 6 bases, leaving 17 bases between them. This CDR3 region has 16 residues. CDR3 sequence reads: CASSHGSGAHPGELFF. The CDR3 DNA reads TGTGCCAGCAGCCATGGGAGCGGTGCGCATCCCGGGGAGCTGTTTTTT.

In DNA, the CDR3 is TGCGCCAGCAGCCAAGGGTCAACGCGGGGGACCAGCACAGATACGCAGTATTTT. It yields the protein CASSQGSTRGTSTDTQYF. The chain has TRBV4-3 and TRBJ2-3; 7 nucleotides align to TRBD2. With V trimmed by 1 base and J by 0 bases, 10 bases remained unmatched. This CDR3 spans 18 amino acids. Germline values: CDR1 LGHNA, CDR2 YSLEER.

The chain couples TRBV5-1 to TRBJ1-1; 9 positions agree with TRBD1. Germline CDR1 reads SGHRS; CDR2 reads YFSETQ. The CDR3 is 13 amino acids. V was clipped by 8 bases and J by 1 base; unmatched bases: 3. The CDR3 DNA is TGCGCCAGTGGACAGGGGACGAACACTGAAGCTTTCTTT. Protein sequence: CASGQGTNTEAFF.

The chain has TRBV25-1 and TRBJ1-6; maybe TRBD1 (6 bases). V lost 6 bases and J 5 bases, leaving 8 bases between the germline ends. From germline, CDR1 is MGHDK and CDR2 SYGVNS. The length of the CDR3 is 13 residues. This CDR3 is CASSTGNNSPLHF. The CDR3 nucleotides are TGTGCCAGCAGCACAGGGAATAATTCACCCCTCCACTTT.

In the case of this clone: The junction and the germline gene differ at one end; a read error may be behind it. The V gene is TRBV10-2, the J gene TRBJ1-5; 11 nucleotides align to TRBD1. CDR3 size: 15 residues. The V gene's germline CDR1 is WSHSY and CDR2 SAAADI. CDR3 region: CASSGQGASNQPQHF. CDR3 DNA: TGCGCCAGTAGTGGACAGGGGGCTAGCAATCAGCCCCAGCATTTT.